Shown below are 8 T cell receptor beta chains from a single sample sequenced in a study of T-cell reconstitution after alpha-beta-depleted transplantation in children. During its preparation, the TCRbeta library received unique molecular identifiers. Using its own MiXCR run on the PCR reads, TCRdb lists one record per CDR3 protein. This sample has just over 350,000 distinct CDR3 sequences, with roughly 15% found just once. The sequencing used PBMCs, collected from the stem cell graft. These receptor sequences come from a human donor who donated a stem cell graft to a child with Fanconi anemia.

This clonotype was counted a few times. V gene TRBV29-1 combines with J gene TRBJ1-2, with D possibly matching TRBD1 (6 bases). Trimming took off 6 bases at V and 4 bases at J, with 18 bases between the two ends. This CDR3 is built from 14 residues. Germline values: CDR1 SQVTM, CDR2 ANQGSEA. The CDR3 spells CSVSNRGAAYGYTF. The CDR3 coding sequence is TGCAGCGTCTCCAACCGGGGGGCCGCCTATGGCTACACCTTC.

The gene calls are TRBV12-3 or TRBV12-4 and TRBJ2-2; D assignment may be TRBD1 or TRBD2 (6 bases each). This CDR3 contains 21 residues. Trimming cost V 4 bases and J 0 bases, with 27 bases left between them. The CDR3 region is CASSWDGGGGWSVANTGELFF. The CDR3 region has the DNA TGTGCCAGCAGTTGGGATGGAGGAGGGGGTTGGTCCGTCGCGAACACCGGGGAGCTGTTTTTT.

This clonotype was observed many times. CDR3 amino acids: CASSQDFPSGNTIYF. The CDR3 DNA sequence: TGCGCCAGCAGCCAAGATTTTCCCTCCGGAAACACCATATATTTT. V and J are TRBV4-3 and TRBJ1-3; D remains unclear. CDR3 length: 15 residues. Germline V lookup: CDR1 LGHNA, CDR2 YSLEER. The V end was cut by 0 bases, the J end by 4 bases, with 10 bases between.

This clonotype has a handful of counts. The rearrangement links TRBV7-9 to TRBJ2-5; no clear D. The germline V and J ends were trimmed by 3 bases and 0 bases, with 5 bases remaining between them. CDR3 length equals 13 residues. Germline assignment: CDR1 SEHNR and CDR2 FQNEAQ (reference sequence). The CDR3 spells CASSFTDQETQYF. CDR3 sequence (DNA): TGTGCCAGCAGCTTTACAGACCAAGAGACCCAGTACTTC.

CDR3 in amino acids: CSASLRMGGTGDEKLFF. In nucleotides, the CDR3 is TGCAGTGCTAGCTTACGAATGGGAGGGACTGGAGATGAAAAACTGTTTTTT. This sequence joins TRBV20-1 and TRBJ1-4, with TRBD1 as a possible D gene (5 bases). Between the trimmed V and J ends, which lost 3 bases and 6 bases, there was a span of 23 bases. The CDR3 runs 17 residues. Germline assignment: CDR1 DFQATT and CDR2 SNEGSKA (reference sequence).

In this sample, this clonotype turned up a few times. The CDR3 sequence: CASSQERGLWADTQYF. The CDR3 nucleotides are TGCGCCAGCAGCCAAGAACGCGGGTTATGGGCAGATACGCAGTATTTT. The chain is built from TRBV4-3 and TRBJ2-3; a weak D match, TRBD2 (5 bases). This CDR3 has 16 amino acids. V was trimmed by 0 bases and J by 4 bases, leaving 14 bases between them. Germline lookup yields CDR1 LGHNA and CDR2 YSLEER.

A few counts support this clonotype. The J gene is TRBJ1-2, the V gene TRBV12-3 or TRBV12-4, with TRBD1 matching over 10 bases. The V segment lost 6 bases and the J segment 10 bases; nucleotides outside the gene matches: 14. CDR3 length equals 15 residues. In DNA form, the CDR3 reads TGTGCCAGCAGCCCCAGGGGACAGGGGAGAGTCGCCTACACCTTC. Translation: CASSPRGQGRVAYTF.

This clonotype showed up many times. V is TRBV29-1 and J is TRBJ2-3, with 7 bases fitting TRBD2. After removal of 3 bases from V and 5 bases from J, the junction contained 17 bases not matched to a gene. The CDR3 runs 17 residues. Germline loops: CDR1 SQVTM, CDR2 ANQGSEA. Here the CDR3 reads CSVDPYGSAGDGDTQYF. CDR3 DNA: TGCAGCGTTGACCCCTATGGTAGCGCGGGAGACGGAGATACGCAGTATTTT.